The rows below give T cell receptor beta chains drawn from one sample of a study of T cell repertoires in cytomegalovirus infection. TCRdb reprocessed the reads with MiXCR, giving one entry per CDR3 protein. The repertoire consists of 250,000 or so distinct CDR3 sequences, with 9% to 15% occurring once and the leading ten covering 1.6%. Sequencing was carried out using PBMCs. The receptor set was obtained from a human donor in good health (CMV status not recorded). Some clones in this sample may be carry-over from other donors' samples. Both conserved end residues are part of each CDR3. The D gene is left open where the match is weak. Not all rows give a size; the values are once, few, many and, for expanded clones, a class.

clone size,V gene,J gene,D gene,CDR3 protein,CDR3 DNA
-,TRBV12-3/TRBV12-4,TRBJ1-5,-,CASSPRGGLSNQPQHF,TGTGCCAGCAGCCCAAGGGGGGGCCTTAGCAATCAGCCCCAGCATTTT
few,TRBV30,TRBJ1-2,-,CACSTTENYGYTF,TGTGCCTGCTCCACGACAGAAAACTATGGCTACACCTTC
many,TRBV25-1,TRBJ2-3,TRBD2,CASSEAGGLRTDTQYF,TGTGCCAGCAGTGAGGCGGGGGGGCTTCGCACAGATACGCAGTATTTT
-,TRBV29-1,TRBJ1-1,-,CSVWIGGAFF,TGCAGCGTTTGGATTGGGGGGGCTTTCTTT
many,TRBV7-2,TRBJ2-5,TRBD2,CASSGGVRETQYF,TGTGCCAGCAGCGGGGGGGTTAGGGAGACCCAGTACTTC
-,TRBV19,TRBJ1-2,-,CASSNYNYGYTF,TGTGCCAGTAGTAACTACAACTATGGCTACACCTTC
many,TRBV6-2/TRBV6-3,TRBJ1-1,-,CASSYNPAGMNTEAFF,TGTGCCAGCAGTTACAATCCCGCAGGGATGAACACTGAAGCTTTCTTT
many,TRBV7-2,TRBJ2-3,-,CASSLVGRIFTDTQYF,TGTGCCAGCAGCTTAGTGGGCCGGATTTTCACAGATACGCAGTATTTT
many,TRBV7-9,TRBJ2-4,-,CASSPMGPAGNIQYF,TGTGCCAGCAGCCCAATGGGACCCGCGGGAAACATTCAGTACTTC
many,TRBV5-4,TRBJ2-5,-,CASSHDSVGETQYF,TGTGCCAGCAGCCATGACAGCGTTGGGGAGACCCAGTACTTC
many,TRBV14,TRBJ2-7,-,CASSQVGRDYEQYF,TGTGCCAGCAGCCAAGTTGGCAGGGACTACGAGCAGTACTTC
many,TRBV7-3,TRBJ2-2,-,CASSLSEGELFF,TGTGCCAGCAGCTTATCAGAAGGGGAGCTGTTTTTT
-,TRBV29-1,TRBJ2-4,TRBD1,CSGKQGGAKNIQYF,TGCAGCGGGAAACAGGGGGGAGCCAAAAACATTCAGTACTTC
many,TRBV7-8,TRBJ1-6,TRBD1,CASSPSDRSYNSPLHF,TGTGCCAGCAGCCCCTCGGACAGGAGCTATAATTCACCCCTCCACTTT
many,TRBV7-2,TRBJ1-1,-,CASSLAQGYTEAFF,TGTGCCAGCAGCTTAGCCCAGGGTTACACTGAAGCTTTCTTT
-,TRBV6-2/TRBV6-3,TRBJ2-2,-,CASSLGQVTGELFF,TGTGCCAGCAGCCTCGGTCAGGTAACCGGGGAGCTGTTTTTT
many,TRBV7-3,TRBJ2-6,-,CASSLGQDVGANVLTF,TGTGCCAGCAGCTTAGGGCAGGATGTTGGGGCCAACGTCCTGACTTTC
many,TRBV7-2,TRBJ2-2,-,CASSRRLANTGELFF,TGTGCCAGCAGCCGACGACTTGCTAACACCGGGGAGCTGTTTTTT
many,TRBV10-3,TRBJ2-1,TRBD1,CAISESMGDRGRFF,TGTGCCATCAGTGAGTCGATGGGCGACAGGGGCAGGTTCTTC
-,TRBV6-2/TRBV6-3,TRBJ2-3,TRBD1,CASSYPGQGVTDTQYF,TGTGCCAGCAGTTACCCCGGACAGGGGGTCACAGATACGCAGTATTTT
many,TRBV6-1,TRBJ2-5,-,CASSGGVTQYF,TGTGCCTCCAGTGGGGGAGTAACCCAGTACTTC
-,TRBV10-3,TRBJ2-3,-,CATAGTDTQYF,TGTGCCACCGCAGGTACAGATACGCAGTATTTT
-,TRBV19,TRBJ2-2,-,CASSPQIPGELFF,TGTGCCAGTAGTCCCCAGATCCCGGGGGAGCTGTTTTTT
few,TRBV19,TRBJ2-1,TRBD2,CASSMLSGRRNEQFF,TGTGCCAGTAGTATGTTGAGCGGGAGAAGGAATGAGCAGTTCTTC
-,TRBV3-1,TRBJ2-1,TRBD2,CASSGGSSYNEQFF,TGTGCCAGCTCGGGGGGGAGCTCCTACAATGAGCAGTTCTTC
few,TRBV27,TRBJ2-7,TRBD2,CASSSSGLTAHEQYF,TGTGCCAGCAGTTCCTCGGGACTAACTGCCCACGAGCAGTACTTC
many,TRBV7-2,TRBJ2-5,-,CASSLYLGPETQYF,TGTGCCAGCAGCTTATATCTGGGCCCAGAGACCCAGTACTTC
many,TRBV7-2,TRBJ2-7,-,CASSLAPLPYEQYF,TGTGCCAGCAGCTTAGCCCCCCTACCCTACGAGCAGTACTTC
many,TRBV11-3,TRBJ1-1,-,CASSVLGGRETEAFF,TGTGCCAGCAGCGTTCTGGGGGGGCGAGAAACTGAAGCTTTCTTT
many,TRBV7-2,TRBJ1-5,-,CASSHDYSNQPQHF,TGTGCCAGCAGCCACGACTATAGCAATCAGCCCCAGCATTTT
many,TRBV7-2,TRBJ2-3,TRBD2,CASSIGLATDTQYF,TGTGCCAGCAGCATCGGACTAGCAACAGATACGCAGTATTTT
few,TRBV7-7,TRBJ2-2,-,CASSLRAETGELFF,TGTGCCAGCAGCTTAAGGGCCGAAACCGGGGAGCTGTTTTTT
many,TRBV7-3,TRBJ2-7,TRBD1,CASSLQGAGYEQYF,TGTGCCAGCAGTTTACAGGGGGCAGGTTACGAGCAGTACTTC
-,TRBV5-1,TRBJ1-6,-,CASSLKGEYSPLHF,TGCGCCAGCAGCTTAAAGGGAGAGTATTCACCCCTCCACTTT
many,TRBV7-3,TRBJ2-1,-,CASSLGGNRVSYNEQFF,TGTGCCAGCAGCTTAGGGGGGAACAGGGTATCCTACAATGAGCAGTTCTTC
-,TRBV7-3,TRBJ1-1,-,CASSLNGRGTEAFF,TGTGCCAGCAGCTTAAACGGCAGGGGCACTGAAGCTTTCTTT
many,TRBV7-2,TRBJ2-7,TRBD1,CASSLQLGQGDEQYF,TGTGCCAGCAGCTTACAGCTTGGGCAGGGGGACGAGCAGTACTTC